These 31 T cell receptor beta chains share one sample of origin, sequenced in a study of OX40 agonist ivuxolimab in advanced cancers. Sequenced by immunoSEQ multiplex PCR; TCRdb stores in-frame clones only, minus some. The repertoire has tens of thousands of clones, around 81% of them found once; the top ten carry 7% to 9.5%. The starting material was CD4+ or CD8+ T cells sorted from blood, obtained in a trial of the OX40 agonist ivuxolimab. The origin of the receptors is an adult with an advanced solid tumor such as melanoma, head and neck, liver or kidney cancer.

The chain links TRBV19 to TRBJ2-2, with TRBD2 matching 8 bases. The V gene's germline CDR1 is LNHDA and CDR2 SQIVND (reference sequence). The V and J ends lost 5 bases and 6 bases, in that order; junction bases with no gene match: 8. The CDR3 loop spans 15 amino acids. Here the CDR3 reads CASSVSGVISGELFF. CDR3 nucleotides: TGTGCCAGTAGTGTTAGCGGGGTCATTTCCGGGGAGCTGTTTTTT.

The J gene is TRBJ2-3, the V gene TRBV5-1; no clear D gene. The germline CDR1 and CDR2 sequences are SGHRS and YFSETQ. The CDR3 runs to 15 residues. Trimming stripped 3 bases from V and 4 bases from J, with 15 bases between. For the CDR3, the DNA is TGCGCCAGCAGCTATTCTCCATCTGTCGCAGATACGCAGTATTTT. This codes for CASSYSPSVADTQYF.

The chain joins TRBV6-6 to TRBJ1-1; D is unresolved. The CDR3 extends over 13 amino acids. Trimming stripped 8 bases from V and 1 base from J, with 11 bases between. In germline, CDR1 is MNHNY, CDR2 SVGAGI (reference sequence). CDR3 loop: CASAGTRNTEAFF. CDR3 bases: TGTGCCAGCGCCGGAACAAGGAACACTGAAGCTTTCTTT.

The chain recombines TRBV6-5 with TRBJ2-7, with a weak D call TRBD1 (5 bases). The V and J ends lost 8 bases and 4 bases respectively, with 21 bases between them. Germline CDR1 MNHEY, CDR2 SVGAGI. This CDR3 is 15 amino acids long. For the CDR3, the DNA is TGTGCCAGCGGGCCCAGGGCAGAACCACTTTACGAGCAGTACGTC. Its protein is CASGPRAEPLYEQYV.

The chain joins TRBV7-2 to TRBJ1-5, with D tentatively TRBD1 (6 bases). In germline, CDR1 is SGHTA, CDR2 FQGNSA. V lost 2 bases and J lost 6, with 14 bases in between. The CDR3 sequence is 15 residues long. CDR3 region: CASSLMGQGRQPQHF. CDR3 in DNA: TGTGCCAGCAGCTTAATGGGACAAGGGCGTCAGCCCCAGCATTTT. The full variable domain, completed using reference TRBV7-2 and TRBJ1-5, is GAGVSQSPSNKVTEKGKDVELRCDPISGHTALYWYRQSLGQGLEFLIYFQGNSAPDKSGLPSDRFSAERTGGSVSTLTIQRTQQEDSAVYLCASSLMGQGRQPQHFGDGTRLSIL.

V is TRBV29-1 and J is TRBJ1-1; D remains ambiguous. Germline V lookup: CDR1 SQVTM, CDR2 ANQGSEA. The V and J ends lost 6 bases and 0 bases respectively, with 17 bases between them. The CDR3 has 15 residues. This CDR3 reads CSVQKAQTMNTEAFF. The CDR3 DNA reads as TGCAGCGTCCAGAAGGCCCAAACTATGAACACTGAAGCTTTCTTT.

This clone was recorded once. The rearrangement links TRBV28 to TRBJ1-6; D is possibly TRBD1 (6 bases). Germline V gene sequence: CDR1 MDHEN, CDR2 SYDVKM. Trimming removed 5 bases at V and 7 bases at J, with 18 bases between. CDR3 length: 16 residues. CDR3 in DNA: TGTGCCAGCAGTGAACAGGGTCGGAGGACCAATTCACCCCTCCACTTT. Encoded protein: CASSEQGRRTNSPLHF.

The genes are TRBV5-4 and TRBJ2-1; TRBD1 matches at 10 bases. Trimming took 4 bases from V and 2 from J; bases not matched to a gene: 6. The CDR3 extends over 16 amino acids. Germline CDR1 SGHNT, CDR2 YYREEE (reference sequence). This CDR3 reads CASSLLGQGPYNEQFF. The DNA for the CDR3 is TGTGCCAGCAGCCTCTTGGGACAGGGGCCCTACAATGAGCAGTTCTTC.

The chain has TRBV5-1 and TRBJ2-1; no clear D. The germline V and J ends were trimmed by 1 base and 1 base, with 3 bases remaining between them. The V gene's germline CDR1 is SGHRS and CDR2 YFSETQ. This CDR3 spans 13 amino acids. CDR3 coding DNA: TGCGCCAGCAGCTTGAGTTCCTACAATGAGCAGTTCTTC. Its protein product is CASSLSSYNEQFF.

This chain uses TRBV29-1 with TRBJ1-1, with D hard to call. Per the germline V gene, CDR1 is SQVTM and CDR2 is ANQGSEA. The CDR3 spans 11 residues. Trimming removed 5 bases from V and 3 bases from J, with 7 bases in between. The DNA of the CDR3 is TGCAGCGTTCAGCGGGACACTGAAGCTTTCTTT. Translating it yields CSVQRDTEAFF.

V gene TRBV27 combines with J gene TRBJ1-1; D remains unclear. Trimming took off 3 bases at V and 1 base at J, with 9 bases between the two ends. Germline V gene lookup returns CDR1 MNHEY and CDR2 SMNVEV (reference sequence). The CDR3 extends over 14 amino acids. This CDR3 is CASSLRLGNTEAFF. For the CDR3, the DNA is TGTGCCAGCAGTTTGCGCTTGGGGAACACTGAAGCTTTCTTT.

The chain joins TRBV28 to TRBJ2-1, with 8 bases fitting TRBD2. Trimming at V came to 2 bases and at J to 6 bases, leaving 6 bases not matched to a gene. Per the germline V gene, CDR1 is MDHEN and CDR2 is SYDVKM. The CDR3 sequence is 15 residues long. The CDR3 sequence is CASSLTGGPGNEQFF. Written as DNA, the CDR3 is TGTGCCAGCAGTTTAACGGGAGGGCCCGGCAATGAGCAGTTCTTC.

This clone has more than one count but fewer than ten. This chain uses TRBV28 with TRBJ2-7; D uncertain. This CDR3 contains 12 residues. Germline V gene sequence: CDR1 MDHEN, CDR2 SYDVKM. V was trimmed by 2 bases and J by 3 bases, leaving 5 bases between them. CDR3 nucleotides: TGTGCCAGCAGTTTACCTTTCTACGAGCAGTACTTC. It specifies CASSLPFYEQYF.

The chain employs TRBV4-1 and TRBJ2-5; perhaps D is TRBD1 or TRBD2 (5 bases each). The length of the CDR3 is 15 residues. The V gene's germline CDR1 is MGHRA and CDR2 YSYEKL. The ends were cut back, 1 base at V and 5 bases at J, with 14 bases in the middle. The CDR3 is CASSQAWGSGETQYF. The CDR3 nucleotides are TGCGCCAGCAGCCAAGCCTGGGGGTCAGGGGAGACCCAGTACTTC.

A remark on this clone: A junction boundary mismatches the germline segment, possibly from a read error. In DNA, the CDR3 is TGCGCCAGCAGCCAAGAGAGCCAGGGGGCGGTCGAGCAGTACTTC. Protein product: CASSQESQGAVEQYF. The chain uses TRBV5-5 and TRBJ2-7; 8 bases match TRBD1. The CDR3 length is 15 residues. The germline gives CDR1 SGHKS, CDR2 YYEKEE (reference sequence).

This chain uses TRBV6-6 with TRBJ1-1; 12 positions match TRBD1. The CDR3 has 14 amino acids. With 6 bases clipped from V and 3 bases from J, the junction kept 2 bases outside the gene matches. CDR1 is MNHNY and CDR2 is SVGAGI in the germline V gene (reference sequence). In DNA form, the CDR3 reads TGTGCCAGCAGGGGACAGGGGGCATACACTGAAGCTTTCTTT. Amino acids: CASRGQGAYTEAFF.

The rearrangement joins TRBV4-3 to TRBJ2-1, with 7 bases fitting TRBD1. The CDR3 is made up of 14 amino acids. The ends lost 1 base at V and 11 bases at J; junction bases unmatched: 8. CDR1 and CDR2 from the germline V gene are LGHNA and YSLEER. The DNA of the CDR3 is TGCGCCAGCAGCCAAGGGGCCCGGACAGGACAGCAGTTCTTC. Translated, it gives CASSQGARTGQQFF.

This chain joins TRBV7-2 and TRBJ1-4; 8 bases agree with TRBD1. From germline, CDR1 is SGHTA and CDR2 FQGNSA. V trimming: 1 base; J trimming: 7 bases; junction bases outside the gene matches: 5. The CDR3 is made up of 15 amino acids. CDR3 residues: CASSLGSGGREKLFF. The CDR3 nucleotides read TGTGCCAGCAGCTTAGGGTCAGGGGGCCGTGAAAAACTGTTTTTT.

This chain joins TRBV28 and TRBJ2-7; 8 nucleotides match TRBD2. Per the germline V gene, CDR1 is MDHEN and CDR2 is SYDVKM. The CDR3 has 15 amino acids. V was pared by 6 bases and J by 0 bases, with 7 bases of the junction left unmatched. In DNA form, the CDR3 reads TGTGCCAGCAGCCTAGGGGCGGGAGGCTCCTACGAGCAGTACTTC. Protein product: CASSLGAGGSYEQYF.

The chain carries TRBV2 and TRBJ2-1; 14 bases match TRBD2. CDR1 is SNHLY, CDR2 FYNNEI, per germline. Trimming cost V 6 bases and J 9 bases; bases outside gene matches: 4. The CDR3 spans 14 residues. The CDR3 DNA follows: TGTGCCAGCAGGGGACTAGCGGGGGCTACTGAGCAGTTCTTC. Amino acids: CASRGLAGATEQFF.

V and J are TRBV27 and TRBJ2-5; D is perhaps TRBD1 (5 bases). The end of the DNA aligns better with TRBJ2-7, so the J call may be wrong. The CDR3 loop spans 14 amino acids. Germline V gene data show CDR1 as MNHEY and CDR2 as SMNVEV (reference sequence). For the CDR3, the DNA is TGTGCCAGCAGTTTAGGGGCTTTTGTCTACGAGCAGTACTTC. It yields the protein CASSLGAFVYEQYF.

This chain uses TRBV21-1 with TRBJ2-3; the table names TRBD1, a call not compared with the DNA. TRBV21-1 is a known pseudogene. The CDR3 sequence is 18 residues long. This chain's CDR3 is CASSHRDSGVHATDTQYF. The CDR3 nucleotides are TGTGCCAGCAGCCACCGGGACAGTGGCGTTCATGCCACAGATACGCAGTATTTT.

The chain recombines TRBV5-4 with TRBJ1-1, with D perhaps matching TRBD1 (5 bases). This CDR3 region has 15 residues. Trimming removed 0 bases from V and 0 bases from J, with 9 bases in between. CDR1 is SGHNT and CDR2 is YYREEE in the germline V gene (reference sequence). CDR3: CASSLGGTMNTEAFF. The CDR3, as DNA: TGTGCCAGCAGCTTGGGGGGGACCATGAACACTGAAGCTTTCTTT.

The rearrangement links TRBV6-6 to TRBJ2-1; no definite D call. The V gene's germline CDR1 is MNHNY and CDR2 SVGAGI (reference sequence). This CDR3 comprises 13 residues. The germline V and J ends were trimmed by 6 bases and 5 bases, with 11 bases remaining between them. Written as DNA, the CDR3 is TGTGCCAGCAGCAGCTACAAGAACAATGAGCAGTTCTTC. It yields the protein CASSSYKNNEQFF.

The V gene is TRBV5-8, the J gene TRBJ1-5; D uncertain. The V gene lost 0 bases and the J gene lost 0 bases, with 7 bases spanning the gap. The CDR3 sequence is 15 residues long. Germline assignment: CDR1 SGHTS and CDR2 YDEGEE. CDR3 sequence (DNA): TGTGCCAGCAGCTTGGTCGGGGATAGCAATCAGCCCCAGCATTTT. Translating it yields CASSLVGDSNQPQHF.

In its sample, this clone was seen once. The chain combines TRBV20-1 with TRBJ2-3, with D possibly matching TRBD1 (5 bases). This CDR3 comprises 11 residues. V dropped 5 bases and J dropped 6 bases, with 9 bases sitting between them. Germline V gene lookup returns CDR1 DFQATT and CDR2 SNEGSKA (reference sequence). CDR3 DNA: TGCAGTGCTCAGAACAGGGATACGCAGTATTTT. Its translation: CSAQNRDTQYF.

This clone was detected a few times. The CDR3: CASSQDRDKHYGYTF. CDR3 bases: TGCGCCAGCAGCCAAGATAGGGACAAACACTATGGCTACACCTTC. The chain is built from TRBV4-1 and TRBJ1-2, with D possibly TRBD1 on 6 matching bases. CDR1 and CDR2 (germline): MGHRA, YSYEKL. Trimming pared 0 bases from V and 3 bases from J, leaving 11 bases between. The CDR3 runs to 15 residues.

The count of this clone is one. CDR3: CATSRDFGSYEQYF. The CDR3 DNA reads TGTGCCACCAGCAGAGATTTCGGCTCCTACGAGCAGTACTTC. The V call is TRBV15, the J call TRBJ2-7; D gene unclear. CDR1 LNHNV and CDR2 YYDKDF come from the germline V gene (reference sequence). The CDR3 sequence is 14 residues long. Trimming stripped 0 bases from V and 0 bases from J, with 6 bases between.

CDR3 in DNA: TGTGCCACCAGCGCTCTCTACAGCTCCTACAATGAGCAGTTCTTC. Protein product: CATSALYSSYNEQFF. This rearrangement joins TRBV19 to TRBJ2-1; D unclear. The CDR3 contains 15 residues. The germline V and J ends were trimmed by 10 bases and 0 bases, with 16 bases remaining between them. Germline assignment: CDR1 LNHDA and CDR2 SQIVND (reference sequence).

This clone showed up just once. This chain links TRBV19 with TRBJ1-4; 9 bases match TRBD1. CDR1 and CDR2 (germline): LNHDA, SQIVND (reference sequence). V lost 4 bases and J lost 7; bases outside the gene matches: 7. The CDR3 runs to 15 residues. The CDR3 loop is CASSSFGTGIEKLFF. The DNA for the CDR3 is TGTGCCAGTAGTAGCTTCGGGACAGGGATTGAAAAACTGTTTTTT.

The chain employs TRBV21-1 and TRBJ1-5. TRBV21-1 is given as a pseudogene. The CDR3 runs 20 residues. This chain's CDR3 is CASSLGSARAGNSSNQPQHF. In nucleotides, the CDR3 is TGTGCCAGCAGCCTCGGGTCAGCCAGGGCGGGGAATTCTAGCAATCAGCCCCAGCATTTT.